A single sample is the source of the 3 T cell receptor beta chains below, sequenced in a study of early T cells in non-severe SARS-CoV-2 infection. Each CDR3 protein gets one entry after TCRdb re-called the 5' RACE reads with MiXCR. The sample lists 70,000 or so distinct CDR3 sequences; around 4.2% were seen once. Here the sequenced sample was whole blood, taken at baseline. These receptor sequences come from an adult who was a healthcare worker with PCR-confirmed SARS-CoV-2 infection or an uninfected control (not recorded which). The donor label of this sample is uncertain.

The J gene is TRBJ2-2, the V gene TRBV7-8; TRBD1 aligns across 7 bases. The CDR3 contains 15 residues. V lost 5 bases and J lost 1; bases outside the gene matches: 4. Germline loops: CDR1 SGHVS, CDR2 FQNEAQ. This CDR3 is CASSHTGVNTGELFF. DNA of the CDR3: TGTGCCAGCAGCCACACAGGGGTGAACACCGGGGAGCTGTTTTTT.

This clonotype occurred a few times. This sequence joins TRBV20-1 and TRBJ2-7; 15 nucleotides align to TRBD2. J gave up 3 bases and V 6 bases, and 3 bases lay outside the gene matches. Germline CDR1 is DFQATT and CDR2 is SNEGSKA (reference sequence). The CDR3 loop spans 14 amino acids. The CDR3 nucleotides read TGCAGTGCGCCGGGACTAGCGGGGGGCTACGAGCAGTACTTC. This sequence encodes CSAPGLAGGYEQYF.

The chain is built from TRBV28 and TRBJ2-7; the D is unclear. Between the trimmed V and J ends, which lost 6 bases and 0 bases, there was a span of 12 bases. This CDR3 has 14 residues. Germline V gives CDR1 MDHEN, CDR2 SYDVKM. This CDR3 is CASSGPEASYEQYF. The CDR3 bases are TGTGCCAGCAGCGGACCCGAGGCCTCCTACGAGCAGTACTTC.